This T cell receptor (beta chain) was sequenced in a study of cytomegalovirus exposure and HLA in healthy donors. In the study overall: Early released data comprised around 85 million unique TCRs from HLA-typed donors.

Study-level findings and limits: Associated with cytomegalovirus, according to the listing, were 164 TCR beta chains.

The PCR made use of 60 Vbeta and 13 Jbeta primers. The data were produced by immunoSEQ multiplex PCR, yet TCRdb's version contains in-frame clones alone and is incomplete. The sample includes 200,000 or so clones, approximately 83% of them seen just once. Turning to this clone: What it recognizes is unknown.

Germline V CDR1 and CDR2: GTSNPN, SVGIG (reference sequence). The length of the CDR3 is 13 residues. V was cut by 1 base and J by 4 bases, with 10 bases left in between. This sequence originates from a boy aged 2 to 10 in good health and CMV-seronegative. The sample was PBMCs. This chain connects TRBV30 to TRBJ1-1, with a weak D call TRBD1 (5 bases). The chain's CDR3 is CAWSAGRGTEAFF. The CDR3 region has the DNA TGTGCCTGGAGTGCAGGAAGGGGCACTGAAGCTTTCTTT.